This T cell receptor (beta chain) was identified in a study of PD-L1 blockade in urothelial cancer. About the study: Analysis of blood occurred 3 weeks (second dose) and 6 weeks after treatment start.

This CDR3 has 16 residues. The germline gives CDR1 SGHDT, CDR2 YYEEEE. V lost 5 bases, J lost 3 bases, and 10 bases stayed unmatched. This clone was counted once. Specified time point: peripheral blood 6 weeks after treatment start. Sampling of each patient yielded between 1 and 8 specimens, collected pretreatment and on-treatment. Clones were read by immunoSEQ multiplex PCR, and TCRdb kept only the in-frame ones, dropping some. The table shows about 120,000 clones, with roughly 91% occurring only once. The chain couples TRBV5-6 to TRBJ2-1, with 8 positions matching TRBD2. Sequenced here: PBMCs, sampled around atezolizumab (anti-PD-L1) treatment. This sequence was found in a man aged 60-69 years with urothelial cancer. The DNA for the CDR3 is TGTGCCAGCAGTACTAGCGGCACTACCTTCTACAATGAGCAGTTCTTC. Its translation is CASSTSGTTFYNEQFF.